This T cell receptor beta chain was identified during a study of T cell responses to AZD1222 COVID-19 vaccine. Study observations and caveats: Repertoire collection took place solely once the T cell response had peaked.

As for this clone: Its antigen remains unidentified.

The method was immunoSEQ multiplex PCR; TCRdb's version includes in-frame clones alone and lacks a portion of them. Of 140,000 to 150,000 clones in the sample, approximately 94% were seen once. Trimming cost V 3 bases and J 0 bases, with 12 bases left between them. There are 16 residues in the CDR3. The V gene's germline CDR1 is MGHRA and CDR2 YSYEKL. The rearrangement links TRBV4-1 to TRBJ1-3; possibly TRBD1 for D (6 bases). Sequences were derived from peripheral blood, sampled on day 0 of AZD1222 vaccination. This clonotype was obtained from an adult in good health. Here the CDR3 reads CASSHPGASSGNTIYF. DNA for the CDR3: TGCGCCAGCAGCCACCCAGGGGCCAGCTCTGGAAACACCATATATTTT.